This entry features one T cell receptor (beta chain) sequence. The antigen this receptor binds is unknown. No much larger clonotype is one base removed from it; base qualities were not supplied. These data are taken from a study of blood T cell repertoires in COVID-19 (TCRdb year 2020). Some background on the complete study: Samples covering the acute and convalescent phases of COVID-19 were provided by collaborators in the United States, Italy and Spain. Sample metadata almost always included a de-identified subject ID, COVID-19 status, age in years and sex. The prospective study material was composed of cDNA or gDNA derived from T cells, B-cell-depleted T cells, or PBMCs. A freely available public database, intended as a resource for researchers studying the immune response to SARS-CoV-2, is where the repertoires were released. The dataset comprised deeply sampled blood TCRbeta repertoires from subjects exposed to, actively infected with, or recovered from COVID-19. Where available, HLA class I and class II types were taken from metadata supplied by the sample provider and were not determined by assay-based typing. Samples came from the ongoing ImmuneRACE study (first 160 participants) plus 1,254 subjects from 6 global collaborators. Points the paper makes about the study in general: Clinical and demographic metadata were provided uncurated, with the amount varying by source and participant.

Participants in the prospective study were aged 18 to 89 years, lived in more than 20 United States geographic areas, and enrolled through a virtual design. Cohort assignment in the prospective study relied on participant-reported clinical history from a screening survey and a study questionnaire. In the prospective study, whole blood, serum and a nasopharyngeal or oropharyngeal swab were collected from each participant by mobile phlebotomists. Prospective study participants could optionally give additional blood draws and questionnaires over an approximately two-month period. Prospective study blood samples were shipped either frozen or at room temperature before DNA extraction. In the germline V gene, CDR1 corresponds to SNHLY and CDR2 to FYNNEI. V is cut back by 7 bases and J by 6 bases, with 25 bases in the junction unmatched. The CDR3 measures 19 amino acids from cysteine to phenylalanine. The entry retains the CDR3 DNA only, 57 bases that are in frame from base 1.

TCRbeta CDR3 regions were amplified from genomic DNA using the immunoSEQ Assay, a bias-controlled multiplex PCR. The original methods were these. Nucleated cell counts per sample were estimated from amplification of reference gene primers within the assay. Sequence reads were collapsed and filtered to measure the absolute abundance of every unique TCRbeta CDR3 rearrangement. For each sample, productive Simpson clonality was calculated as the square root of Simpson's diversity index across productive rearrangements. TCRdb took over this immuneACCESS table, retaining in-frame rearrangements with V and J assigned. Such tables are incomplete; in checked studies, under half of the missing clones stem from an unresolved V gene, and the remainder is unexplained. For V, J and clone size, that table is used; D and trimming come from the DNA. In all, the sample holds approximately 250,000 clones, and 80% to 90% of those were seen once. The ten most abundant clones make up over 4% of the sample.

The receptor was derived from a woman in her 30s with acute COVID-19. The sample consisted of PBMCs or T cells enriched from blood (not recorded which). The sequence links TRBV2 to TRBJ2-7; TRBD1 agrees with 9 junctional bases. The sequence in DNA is TGTGCCAGCAAAAAGGGACCTAATCTTACGGGACAGGGTTTGTCCGAGCAGTACTTC. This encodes CASKKGPNLTGQGLSEQYF.